These 8 T cell receptor beta chains were sequenced from one sample in a study of shared clonotypes between healthy human individuals. Produced via immunoSEQ multiplex PCR; TCRdb's table is partial and in-frame only. The sample lists 850,000 to 1,200,000 clones, approximately 68% occurring once. The sequenced material came from memory CD4+ T cells sorted from blood. Subset denoted: CD45RA-negative fraction. These receptors all stem from a man younger than 35 in good health.

The rearrangement uses TRBV6-4 and TRBJ2-5; 8 nucleotides line up with TRBD1. V was clipped by 6 bases and J by 2 bases; unmatched bases: 11. Germline values: CDR1 MRHNA, CDR2 SNTAGT. The CDR3 runs 16 residues. DNA for the CDR3: TGTGCCAGCAGGCCATGGACAGGGCGGAAACAAGAGACCCAGTACTTC. Amino acid sequence: CASRPWTGRKQETQYF.

The genes are TRBV19 and TRBJ1-6; TRBD1 is a possible D gene (6 bases). Germline loops: CDR1 LNHDA, CDR2 SQIVND (reference sequence). V was shortened by 5 bases and J by 6 bases, with 11 bases between the two germline ends. The CDR3 loop spans 14 amino acids. In DNA form, the CDR3 reads TGTGCCAGTAGTCTCAGGGGACCTAATTCACCCCTCCACTTT. This translates into CASSLRGPNSPLHF.

V and J are TRBV20-1 and TRBJ2-7; D gene uncertain. Trimming removed 4 bases at V and 2 bases at J, with 6 bases between. Germline loops: CDR1 DFQATT, CDR2 SNEGSKA (reference sequence). This CDR3 contains 11 residues. The CDR3 here is CSANGPYEQYF. The DNA for the CDR3 is TGCAGTGCTAACGGACCCTACGAGCAGTACTTC.

The J gene is TRBJ2-7, the V gene TRBV6-6; TRBD1 matches 8 bases. Germline V gives CDR1 MNHNY, CDR2 SVGAGI (reference sequence). CDR3 length equals 14 residues. Trimming took 7 bases from V and 2 from J; bases not matched to a gene: 7. CDR3 coding DNA: TGTGCCAGCAATTCTGGGACAGGCACCTACGAGCAGTACTTC. This gives the protein CASNSGTGTYEQYF.

The chain links TRBV5-1 to TRBJ2-7, with no clear D. Trimming cost V 6 bases and J 0 bases, with 13 bases left between them. CDR1 and CDR2 (germline): SGHRS, YFSETQ. This CDR3 contains 14 residues. The CDR3 protein is CASMVQSSSYEQYF. In DNA form, the CDR3 reads TGCGCCAGCATGGTCCAATCCAGCTCCTACGAGCAGTACTTC.

The CDR3 region is CATGGTGLTDTQYF. CDR3 nucleotides: TGTGCCACCGGGGGGACAGGGCTGACAGATACGCAGTATTTT. The V and J genes are TRBV6-1 and TRBJ2-3, with 9 bases fitting TRBD1. V gave up 10 bases and J gave up 3 bases; unmatched junction bases: 8. CDR3 length: 14 residues. Germline-derived CDR1 and CDR2 are MNHNS and SASEGT.

The chain combines TRBV19 with TRBJ1-2, with a weak D call TRBD1 (6 bases). The V end was cut by 3 bases, the J end by 7 bases, with 18 bases between. Germline V gene lookup returns CDR1 LNHDA and CDR2 SQIVND (reference sequence). This CDR3 comprises 15 residues. CDR3 residues: CASSMAYGGAGGYTF. The CDR3 bases are TGTGCCAGTAGTATGGCGTACGGGGGCGCCGGTGGCTACACCTTC.

The chain recombines TRBV27 with TRBJ1-5; D call uncertain. CDR1 MNHEY and CDR2 SMNVEV come from the germline V gene (reference sequence). V shed 5 bases and J shed 6 bases, with 20 bases lying between them. This CDR3 is built from 16 residues. CDR3 sequence (DNA): TGTGCCAGCAGTCCGTCCGGCAGAGCTTTCGGTCAGCCCCAGCATTTT. It is translated as CASSPSGRAFGQPQHF.